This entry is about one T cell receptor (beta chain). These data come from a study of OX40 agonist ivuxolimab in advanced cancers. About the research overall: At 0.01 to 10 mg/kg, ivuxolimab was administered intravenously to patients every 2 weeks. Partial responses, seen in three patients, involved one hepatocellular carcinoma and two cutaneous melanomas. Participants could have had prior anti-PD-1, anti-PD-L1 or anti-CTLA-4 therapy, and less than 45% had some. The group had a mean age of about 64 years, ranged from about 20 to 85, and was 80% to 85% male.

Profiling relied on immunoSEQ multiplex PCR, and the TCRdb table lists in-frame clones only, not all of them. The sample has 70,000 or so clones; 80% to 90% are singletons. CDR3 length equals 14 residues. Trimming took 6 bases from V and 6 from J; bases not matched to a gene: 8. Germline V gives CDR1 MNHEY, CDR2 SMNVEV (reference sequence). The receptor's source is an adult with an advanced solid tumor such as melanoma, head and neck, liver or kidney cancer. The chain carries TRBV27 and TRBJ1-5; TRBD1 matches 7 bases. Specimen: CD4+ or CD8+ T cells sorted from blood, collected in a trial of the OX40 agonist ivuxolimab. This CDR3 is CASRTTGEGQPQHF. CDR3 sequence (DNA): TGTGCCAGCAGAACCACAGGGGAAGGTCAGCCCCAGCATTTT.